What follows are 11 T cell receptor beta chains derived from one specimen sequenced in a study of blood T cell repertoires in COVID-19. TCRdb's copy holds only in-frame clones and misses some; the assay was immunoSEQ multiplex PCR. Among over 200,000 clones, about 90% were seen once, and the ten largest hold approximately 3.3%. Material: PBMCs or T cells enriched from blood (not recorded which). The receptors come from a woman aged 45-65 years in a cohort exposed to, infected with or recovered from COVID-19 (not recorded which).

The chain joins TRBV30 to TRBJ1-1; TRBD1 matches 7 bases. Germline CDR1 is GTSNPN and CDR2 is SVGIG (reference sequence). The CDR3 loop spans 11 amino acids. Trimming at V came to 5 bases and at J to 5 bases, leaving 2 bases not matched to a gene. CDR3 protein: CAWQGETEAFF. The CDR3 nucleotides are TGTGCCTGGCAGGGGGAAACTGAAGCTTTCTTT.

This clone was observed a handful of times. The chain couples TRBV11-2 to TRBJ1-4, with D possibly being TRBD1 (5 bases). Germline V gene data show CDR1 as SGHAT and CDR2 as FQNNGV. V gave up 4 bases and J gave up 6 bases, with 15 bases separating them. The CDR3 consists of 15 residues. CDR3 DNA sequence: TGTGCCAGCAGCTCTCGACCGGGGGGACATGAAAAACTGTTTTTT. Translation gives CASSSRPGGHEKLFF.

This sequence joins TRBV4-3 and TRBJ2-3, with D uncertain. CDR3 length equals 15 residues. CDR1 and CDR2 (germline): LGHNA, YSLEER. The V end lost 2 bases, the J end lost 1 base, and 10 bases lay between the germline ends. The CDR3 loop reads CASSQLPGRTDTQYF. CDR3 in DNA: TGCGCCAGCAGCCAACTTCCTGGCCGCACAGATACGCAGTATTTT.

The chain couples TRBV10-3 to TRBJ2-1; 11 nucleotides align to TRBD2. Germline trimming cut 2 bases from V and 9 bases from J; bases unmatched to any gene: 6. The CDR3 has 15 amino acids. CDR1 is ENHRY, CDR2 SYGVKD, per germline. The CDR3 coding sequence is TGTGCCATCAGTGAGGTAGCGGGGGGGCGGGCTGAGCAGTTCTTC. Its protein is CAISEVAGGRAEQFF.

This clone was counted a single time. The chain carries TRBV25-1 and TRBJ2-7, with TRBD1 as a possible D gene (6 bases). Germline V gene data show CDR1 as MGHDK and CDR2 as SYGVNS. V dropped 1 base and J dropped 1 base, with 11 bases sitting between them. This CDR3 spans 15 amino acids. CDR3 residues: CASSESGTKSYEQYF. CDR3 coding DNA: TGTGCCAGCAGTGAATCGGGGACAAAATCCTACGAGCAGTACTTC.

The chain joins TRBV11-2 to TRBJ2-7; TRBD2 matches 10 bases. Germline lookup yields CDR1 SGHAT and CDR2 FQNNGV. The CDR3 is 15 amino acids. The J segment lost 2 bases and the V segment lost 5 bases, leaving 6 bases of the junction unmatched. Here the CDR3 reads CASSPNSGGTYEQYF. CDR3 sequence (DNA): TGTGCCAGCAGCCCGAATAGCGGGGGGACCTACGAGCAGTACTTC.

This chain joins TRBV5-1 and TRBJ2-7, with D perhaps matching TRBD1 (5 bases). Trimming removed 0 bases from V and 3 bases from J, with 10 bases in between. The CDR3 covers 14 residues. Germline CDR1 is SGHRS and CDR2 is YFSETQ. The CDR3 coding sequence is TGCGCCAGCAGCTTGGAAGTGCAGGGCTACGAGCAGTACTTC. The encoded protein is CASSLEVQGYEQYF.

This chain joins TRBV4-2 and TRBJ2-5, with D perhaps TRBD2 (7 bases). This CDR3 has 13 amino acids. V lost 0 bases and J lost 8, with 10 bases in between. The V gene's germline CDR1 is LGHNA and CDR2 YNFKEQ. The CDR3 sequence is CASSQEPGGTQYF. The CDR3 DNA follows: TGTGCCAGCAGCCAAGAGCCGGGGGGCACCCAGTACTTC.

This clone was seen only once. This sequence joins TRBV9 and TRBJ1-4; 9 nucleotides align to TRBD1. This CDR3 region has 14 residues. CDR1 and CDR2 (germline): SGDLS, YYNGEE. Unmatched junction bases numbered 3, after V lost 3 bases and J lost 6 bases. The CDR3 bases are TGTGCCAGCAGCGGGGACAGGGTGGATGAAAAACTGTTTTTT. This codes for CASSGDRVDEKLFF.

The chain combines TRBV6-5 with TRBJ2-1; the match to TRBD2 covers 11 bases. There are 15 residues in the CDR3. Trimming removed 6 bases from V and 4 bases from J; junction bases left unmatched: 5. Germline V gives CDR1 MNHEY, CDR2 SVGAGI. CDR3 residues: CASSPVAGGYNEQFF. For the CDR3, the DNA is TGTGCCAGCAGCCCAGTAGCGGGGGGGTACAATGAGCAGTTCTTC.

This chain links TRBV5-5 with TRBJ1-4; tentative D call: TRBD1 (6 bases). The germline V gene has CDR1 SGHKS and CDR2 YYEKEE (reference sequence). This CDR3 is 15 amino acids long. The V gene lost 5 bases and the J gene lost 8 bases, with 19 bases spanning the gap. The CDR3 is CASSFGARGGEKLFF. The CDR3 nucleotides read TGTGCCAGCAGTTTCGGGGCCAGGGGAGGGGAAAAACTGTTTTTT. The whole variable domain, remainder taken from reference TRBV5-5 and TRBJ1-4, is DAGVTQSPTHLIKTRGQQVTLRCSPISGHKSVSWYQQVLGQGPQFIFQYYEKEERGRGNFPDRFSARQFPNYSSELNVNALLLGDSALYLCASSFGARGGEKLFFGSGTQLSVL.